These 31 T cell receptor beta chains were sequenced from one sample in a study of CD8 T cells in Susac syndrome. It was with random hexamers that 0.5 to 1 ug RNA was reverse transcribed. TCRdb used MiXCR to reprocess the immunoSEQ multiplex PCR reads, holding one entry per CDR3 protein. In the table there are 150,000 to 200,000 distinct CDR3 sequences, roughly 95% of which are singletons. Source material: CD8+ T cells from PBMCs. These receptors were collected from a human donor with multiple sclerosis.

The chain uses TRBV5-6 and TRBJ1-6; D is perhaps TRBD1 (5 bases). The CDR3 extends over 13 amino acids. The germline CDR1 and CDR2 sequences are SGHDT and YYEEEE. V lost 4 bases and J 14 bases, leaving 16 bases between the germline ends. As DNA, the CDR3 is TGTGCCAGCAGCCCGGCGGGCAGGGAATCCCTCCACTTT. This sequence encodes CASSPAGRESLHF.

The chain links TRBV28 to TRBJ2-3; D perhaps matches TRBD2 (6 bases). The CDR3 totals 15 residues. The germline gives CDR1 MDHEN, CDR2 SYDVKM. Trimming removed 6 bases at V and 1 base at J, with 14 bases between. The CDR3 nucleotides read TGTGCCAGCAGACCATTGGACTATCGCACAGATACGCAGTATTTT. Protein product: CASRPLDYRTDTQYF.

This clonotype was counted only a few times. The CDR3 spells CASSRLAGAETQYF. In nucleotides, the CDR3 is TGTGCCAGCAGCAGACTAGCGGGGGCAGAGACCCAGTACTTC. This chain uses TRBV7-3 with TRBJ2-5; 12 bases map to TRBD2. Germline assignment: CDR1 SGHTA and CDR2 FQGTGA. The V segment lost 5 bases and the J segment 4 bases; nucleotides outside the gene matches: 2. The CDR3 covers 14 residues.

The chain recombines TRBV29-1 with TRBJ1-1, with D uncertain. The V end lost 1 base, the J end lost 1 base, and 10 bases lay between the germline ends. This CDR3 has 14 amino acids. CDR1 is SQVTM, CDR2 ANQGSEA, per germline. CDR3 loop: CSVEVERGNTEAFF. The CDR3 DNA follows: TGCAGCGTTGAAGTAGAGCGGGGGAACACTGAAGCTTTCTTT. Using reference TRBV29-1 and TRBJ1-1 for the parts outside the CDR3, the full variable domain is SAVISQKPSRDICQRGTSLTIQCQVDSQVTMMFWYRQQPGQSLTLIATANQGSEATYESGFVIDKFPISRPNLTFSTLTVSNMSPEDSSIYLCSVEVERGNTEAFFGQGTRLTVV.

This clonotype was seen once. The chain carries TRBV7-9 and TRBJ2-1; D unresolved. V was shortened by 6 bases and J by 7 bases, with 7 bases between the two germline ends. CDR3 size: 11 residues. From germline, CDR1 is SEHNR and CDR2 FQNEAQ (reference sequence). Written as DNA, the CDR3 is TGTGCCAGCAGAGAGGAGAATGAGCAGTTCTTC. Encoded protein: CASREENEQFF.

The CDR3 is CASTAGAYNEQFF. In DNA form, the CDR3 reads TGTGCCAGCACGGCAGGGGCCTACAATGAGCAGTTCTTC. The chain carries TRBV27 and TRBJ2-1; TRBD1 is a possible D gene (6 bases). From germline, CDR1 is MNHEY and CDR2 SMNVEV (reference sequence). V lost 7 bases to trimming and J lost 2 bases, with 9 bases between them. There are 13 residues in the CDR3.

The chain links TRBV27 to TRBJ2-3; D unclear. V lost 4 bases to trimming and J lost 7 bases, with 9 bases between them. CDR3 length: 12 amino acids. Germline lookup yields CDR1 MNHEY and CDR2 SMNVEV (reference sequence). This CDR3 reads CASSSESHTQYF. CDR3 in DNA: TGTGCCAGCAGTTCGGAGTCACATACGCAGTATTTT.

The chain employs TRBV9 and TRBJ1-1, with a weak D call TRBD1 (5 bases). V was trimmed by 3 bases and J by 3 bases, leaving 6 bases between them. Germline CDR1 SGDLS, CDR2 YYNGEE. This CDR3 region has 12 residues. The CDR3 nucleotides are TGTGCCAGCAGCGAAGGGGACACTGAAGCTTTCTTT. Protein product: CASSEGDTEAFF.

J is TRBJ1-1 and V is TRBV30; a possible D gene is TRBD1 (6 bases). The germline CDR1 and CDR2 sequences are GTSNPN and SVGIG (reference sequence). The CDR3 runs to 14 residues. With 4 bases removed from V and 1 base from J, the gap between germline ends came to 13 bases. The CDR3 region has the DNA TGTGCCTGGATTAGGGGGGAGCCGAACACTGAAGCTTTCTTT. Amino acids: CAWIRGEPNTEAFF.

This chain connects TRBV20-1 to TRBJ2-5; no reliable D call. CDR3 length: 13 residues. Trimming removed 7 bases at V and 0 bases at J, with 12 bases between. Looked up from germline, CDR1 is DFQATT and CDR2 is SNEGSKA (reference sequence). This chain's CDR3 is CSERRANQETQYF. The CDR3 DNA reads TGCAGTGAAAGACGGGCTAACCAAGAGACCCAGTACTTC.

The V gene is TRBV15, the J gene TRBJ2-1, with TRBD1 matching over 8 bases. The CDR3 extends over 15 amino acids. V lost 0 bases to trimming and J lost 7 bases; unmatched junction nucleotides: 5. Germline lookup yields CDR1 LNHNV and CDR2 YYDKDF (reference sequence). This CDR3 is CATSRDETGENEQFF. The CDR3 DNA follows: TGTGCCACCAGCAGAGACGAGACAGGGGAGAATGAGCAGTTCTTC.

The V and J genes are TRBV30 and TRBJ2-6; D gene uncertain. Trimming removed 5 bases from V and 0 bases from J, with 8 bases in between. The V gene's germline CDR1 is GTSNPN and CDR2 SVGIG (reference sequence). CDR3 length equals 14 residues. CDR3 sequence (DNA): TGTGCCTGGCAGCATAGCTCTGGGGCCAACGTCCTGACTTTC. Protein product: CAWQHSSGANVLTF. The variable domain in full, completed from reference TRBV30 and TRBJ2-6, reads SQTIHQWPATLVQPVGSPLSLECTVEGTSNPNLYWYRQAAGRGLQLLFYSVGIGQISSEVPQNLSASRPQDRQFILSSKKLLLSDSGFYLCAWQHSSGANVLTFGAGSRLTVL.

In nucleotides, the CDR3 is TGTGCCAGCATCGGGACAGGGGACCAGGTGAATTCACCCCTCCACTTT. The encoded protein is CASIGTGDQVNSPLHF. The rearrangement joins TRBV2 to TRBJ1-6, with 10 bases lining up with TRBD1. V was clipped by 7 bases and J by 7 bases; unmatched bases: 10. Per germline, CDR1 SNHLY and CDR2 FYNNEI. This CDR3 has 16 amino acids.

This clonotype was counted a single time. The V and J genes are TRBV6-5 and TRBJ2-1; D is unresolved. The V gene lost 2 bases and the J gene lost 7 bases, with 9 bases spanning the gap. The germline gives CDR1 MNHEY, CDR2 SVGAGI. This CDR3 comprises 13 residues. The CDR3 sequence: CASSYPTSNEQFF. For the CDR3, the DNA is TGTGCCAGCAGTTACCCCACGAGTAATGAGCAGTTCTTC.

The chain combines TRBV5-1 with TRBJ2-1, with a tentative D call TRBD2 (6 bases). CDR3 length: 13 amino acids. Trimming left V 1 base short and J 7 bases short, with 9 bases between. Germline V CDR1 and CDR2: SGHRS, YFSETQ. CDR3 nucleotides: TGCGCCAGCAGCTTGAGGAGGGTGAATGAGCAGTTCTTC. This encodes CASSLRRVNEQFF.

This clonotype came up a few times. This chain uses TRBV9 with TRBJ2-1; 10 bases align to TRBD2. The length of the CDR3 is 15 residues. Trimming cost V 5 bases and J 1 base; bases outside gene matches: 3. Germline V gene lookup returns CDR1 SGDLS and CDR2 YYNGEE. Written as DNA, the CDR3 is TGTGCCAGCAGTTCTAGCGGGAGTTCCTACAATGAGCAGTTCTTC. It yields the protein CASSSSGSSYNEQFF.

The chain's CDR3 is CASSPSYDRVGANVLTF. The CDR3 DNA follows: TGTGCCAGTAGCCCCTCGTACGACAGGGTTGGGGCCAACGTCCTGACTTTC. The chain joins TRBV19 to TRBJ2-6, with TRBD1 matching over 7 bases. The V gene's germline CDR1 is LNHDA and CDR2 SQIVND (reference sequence). The CDR3 has 17 residues. J was trimmed by 3 bases and V by 6 bases; bases with no gene match: 11.

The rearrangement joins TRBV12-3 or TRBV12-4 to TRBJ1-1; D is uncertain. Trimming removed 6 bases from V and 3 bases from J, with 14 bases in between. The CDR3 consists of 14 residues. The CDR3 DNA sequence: TGTGCCAGCAGACCAACCGGGCCCTACACTGAAGCTTTCTTT. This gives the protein CASRPTGPYTEAFF.

In DNA, the CDR3 is TGCAGTGCTAGACTGACAGGGACCTACGAGCAGTACTTC. This translates into CSARLTGTYEQYF. V usage is TRBV20-1 and J usage is TRBJ2-7, with 7 bases aligning to TRBD1. The J segment lost 2 bases and the V segment lost 2 bases, leaving 3 bases of the junction unmatched. The CDR3 has 13 amino acids. Per germline, CDR1 DFQATT and CDR2 SNEGSKA (reference sequence).

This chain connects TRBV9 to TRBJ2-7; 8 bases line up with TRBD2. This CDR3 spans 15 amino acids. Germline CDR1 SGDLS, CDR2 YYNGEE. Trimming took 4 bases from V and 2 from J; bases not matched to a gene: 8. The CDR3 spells CASSRHGREAYEQYF. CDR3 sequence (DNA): TGTGCCAGCAGCCGGCACGGGCGGGAGGCCTACGAGCAGTACTTC.

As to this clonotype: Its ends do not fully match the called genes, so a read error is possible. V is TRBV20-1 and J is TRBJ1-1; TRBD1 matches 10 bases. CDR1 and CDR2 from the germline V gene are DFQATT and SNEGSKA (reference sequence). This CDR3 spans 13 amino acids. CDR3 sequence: CSARDLGTGAITF. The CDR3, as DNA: TGCAGTGCTAGAGATCTAGGGACAGGGGCCATTACTTTT.

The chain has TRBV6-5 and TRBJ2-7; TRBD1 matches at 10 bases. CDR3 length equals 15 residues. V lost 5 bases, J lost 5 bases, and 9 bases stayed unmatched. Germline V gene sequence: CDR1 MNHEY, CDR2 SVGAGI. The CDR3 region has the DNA TGTGCCAGCAGTCCAGGACAGGGGGACACCAACGAGCAGTACTTC. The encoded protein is CASSPGQGDTNEQYF.

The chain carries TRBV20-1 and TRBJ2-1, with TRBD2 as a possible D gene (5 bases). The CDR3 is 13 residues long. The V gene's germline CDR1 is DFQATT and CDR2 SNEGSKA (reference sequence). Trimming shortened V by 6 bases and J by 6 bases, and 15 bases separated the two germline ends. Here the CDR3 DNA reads TGCAGTGCACAAGTGCTAGCCTCCAATGAGCAGTTCTTC. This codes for CSAQVLASNEQFF.

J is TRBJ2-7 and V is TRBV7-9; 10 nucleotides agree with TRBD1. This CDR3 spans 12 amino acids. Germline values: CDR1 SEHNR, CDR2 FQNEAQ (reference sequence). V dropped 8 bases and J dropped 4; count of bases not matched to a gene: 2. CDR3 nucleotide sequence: TGTGCCAGCGGACAGGGGGATTACGAGCAGTACTTC. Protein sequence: CASGQGDYEQYF.

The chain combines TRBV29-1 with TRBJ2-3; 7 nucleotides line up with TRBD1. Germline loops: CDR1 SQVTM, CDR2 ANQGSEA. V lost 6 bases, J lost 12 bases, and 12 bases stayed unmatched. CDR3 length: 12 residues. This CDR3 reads CSVHGQASLQYF. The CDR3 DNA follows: TGCAGCGTCCACGGACAGGCCAGCCTACAGTATTTT.

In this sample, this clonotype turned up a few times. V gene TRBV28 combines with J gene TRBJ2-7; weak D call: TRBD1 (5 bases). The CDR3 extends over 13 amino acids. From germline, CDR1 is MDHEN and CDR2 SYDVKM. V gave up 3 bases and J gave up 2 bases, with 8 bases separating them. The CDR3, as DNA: TGTGCCAGCAGTTTGGGGCACACCTACGAGCAGTACTTC. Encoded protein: CASSLGHTYEQYF.

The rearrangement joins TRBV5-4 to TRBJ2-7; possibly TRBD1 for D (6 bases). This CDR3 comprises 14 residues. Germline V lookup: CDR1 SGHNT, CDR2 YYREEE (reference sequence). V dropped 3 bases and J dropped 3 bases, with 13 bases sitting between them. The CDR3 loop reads CASSSTGSRYEQYF. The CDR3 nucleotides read TGTGCCAGCAGCTCCACAGGGTCGCGCTACGAGCAGTACTTC.

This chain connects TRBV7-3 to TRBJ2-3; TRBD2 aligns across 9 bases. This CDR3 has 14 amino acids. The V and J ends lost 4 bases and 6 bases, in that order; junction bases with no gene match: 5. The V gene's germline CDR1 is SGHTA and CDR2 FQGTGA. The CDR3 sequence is CASSYGTSPDTQYF. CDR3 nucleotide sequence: TGTGCCAGCAGCTACGGGACTAGCCCCGATACGCAGTATTTT.

This CDR3 reads CASGGTGFYGYTF. The CDR3 bases are TGTGCTAGTGGTGGCACAGGGTTCTATGGCTACACCTTC. V is TRBV12-5 and J is TRBJ1-2, with a weak D call TRBD1 (6 bases). The germline V and J ends were trimmed by 5 bases and 4 bases, with 11 bases remaining between them. The germline gives CDR1 LGHNT, CDR2 FRNRAP. The CDR3 spans 13 residues.

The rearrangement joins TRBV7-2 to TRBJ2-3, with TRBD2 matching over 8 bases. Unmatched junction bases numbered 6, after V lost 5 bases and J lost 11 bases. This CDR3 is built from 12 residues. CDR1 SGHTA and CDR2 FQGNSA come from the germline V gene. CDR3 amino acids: CASSPGTSMQYF. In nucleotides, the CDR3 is TGTGCCAGCAGCCCCGGGACTAGTATGCAGTATTTT.

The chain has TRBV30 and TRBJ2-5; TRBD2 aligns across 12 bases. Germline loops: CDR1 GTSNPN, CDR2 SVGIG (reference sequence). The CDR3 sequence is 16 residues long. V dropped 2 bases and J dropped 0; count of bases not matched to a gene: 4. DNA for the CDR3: TGTGCCTGGAGTACCTGGACTAGCGGGAACCAAGAGACCCAGTACTTC. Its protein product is CAWSTWTSGNQETQYF.